One and the same sample provided the 5 T cell receptor beta chains below, sequenced in a study of blood T cell repertoires in COVID-19. Some clones are missing from TCRdb's copy, which holds only in-frame ones; the method was immunoSEQ multiplex PCR. The sample carries a few hundred thousand clones, roughly 90% recorded once. The specimen sequenced was PBMCs or T cells enriched from blood (not recorded which). These receptors were obtained from a woman aged 25 to 39 who had recovered from COVID-19.

The V gene is TRBV24-1, the J gene TRBJ2-2; TRBD1 aligns across 8 bases. With V trimmed by 3 bases and J by 2 bases, 4 bases remained unmatched. CDR3 length: 16 residues. Germline CDR1 is KGHDR and CDR2 is SFDVKD. As DNA, the CDR3 is TGTGCCACCAGTGATCCCGGACAGGGCAACACCGGGGAGCTGTTTTTT. Amino acid sequence: CATSDPGQGNTGELFF.

This chain joins TRBV5-4 and TRBJ2-3; TRBD2 matches 12 bases. Germline V gene sequence: CDR1 SGHNT, CDR2 YYREEE (reference sequence). This CDR3 is built from 17 residues. Germline trimming cut 4 bases from V and 1 base from J; bases unmatched to any gene: 7. CDR3 residues: CASSKTLAGGGTDTQYF. For the CDR3, the DNA is TGTGCCAGCAGCAAAACCCTAGCGGGGGGGGGCACAGATACGCAGTATTTT. Full variable domain (outside the CDR3, taken from reference TRBV5-4 and TRBJ2-3): ETGVTQSPTHLIKTRGQQVTLRCSSQSGHNTVSWYQQALGQGPQFIFQYYREEENGRGNFPPRFSGLQFPNYSSELNVNALELDDSALYLCASSKTLAGGGTDTQYFGPGTRLTVL.

The J gene is TRBJ1-1, the V gene TRBV19; 7 bases fit TRBD1. CDR1 is LNHDA and CDR2 is SQIVND in the germline V gene (reference sequence). V trimming: 9 bases; J trimming: 3 bases; junction bases outside the gene matches: 22. CDR3 length: 18 amino acids. The CDR3: CARTPYDRELIRDTEAFF. The CDR3 DNA reads TGTGCCAGGACCCCTTATGACAGGGAACTAATCCGGGACACTGAAGCTTTCTTT.

V usage is TRBV9 and J usage is TRBJ2-1, with D perhaps matching TRBD1 (6 bases). V was clipped by 0 bases and J by 4 bases, with 14 bases between them. The CDR3 is 16 amino acids. CDR1 and CDR2 from the germline V gene are SGDLS and YYNGEE. The CDR3 region is CASSVVDGQTYNEQFF. In nucleotides, the CDR3 is TGTGCCAGCAGCGTAGTGGACGGACAGACGTACAATGAGCAGTTCTTC.

The chain uses TRBV30 and TRBJ1-5; 9 bases match TRBD1. Looked up from germline, CDR1 is GTSNPN and CDR2 is SVGIG (reference sequence). V was pared by 3 bases and J by 6 bases, with 9 bases of the junction left unmatched. The CDR3 contains 15 residues. CDR3 nucleotide sequence: TGTGCCTGGAGCCTCACGGACAGGGGAGTTCAGCCCCAGCATTTT. This sequence encodes CAWSLTDRGVQPQHF.